This record covers a single TCR beta chain. The study drew participants aged about 18 to 90 years from approximately 25 US areas. This sample was taken from a study of blood T cell repertoires in COVID-19. Overall study: Acute-phase and convalescent COVID-19 samples originated in the United States, Italy and Spain. Sample material is recorded as cDNA or gDNA derived from T cells, B-cell-depleted T cells, or PBMCs.

Germline V gene lookup returns CDR1 LNHDA and CDR2 SQIVND (reference sequence). CDR3 length equals 18 residues. V lost 5 bases and J lost 5; bases outside the gene matches: 19. In the original workflow: Estimation of nucleated cell counts relied on the amplification of reference gene primers. The repertoire was sequenced with immunoSEQ multiplex PCR; TCRdb's copy has only in-frame clones and lacks some. V and J calls and clone size are as listed in that table; D and trimming were resolved from the DNA. Among 130,000 to 150,000 clones listed, approximately 90% were seen once. The sequencing sample was made of PBMCs or T cells enriched from blood (not recorded which). The gene calls are TRBV19 and TRBJ1-2; 8 nucleotides align to TRBD1. The receptor's source is a woman in her thirties with acute COVID-19. CDR3 sequence reads: CASSSTLSLGTGEYGYTF. CDR3 bases: TGTGCCAGTAGTTCAACCCTTTCCCTCGGGACAGGCGAATATGGCTACACCTTC.